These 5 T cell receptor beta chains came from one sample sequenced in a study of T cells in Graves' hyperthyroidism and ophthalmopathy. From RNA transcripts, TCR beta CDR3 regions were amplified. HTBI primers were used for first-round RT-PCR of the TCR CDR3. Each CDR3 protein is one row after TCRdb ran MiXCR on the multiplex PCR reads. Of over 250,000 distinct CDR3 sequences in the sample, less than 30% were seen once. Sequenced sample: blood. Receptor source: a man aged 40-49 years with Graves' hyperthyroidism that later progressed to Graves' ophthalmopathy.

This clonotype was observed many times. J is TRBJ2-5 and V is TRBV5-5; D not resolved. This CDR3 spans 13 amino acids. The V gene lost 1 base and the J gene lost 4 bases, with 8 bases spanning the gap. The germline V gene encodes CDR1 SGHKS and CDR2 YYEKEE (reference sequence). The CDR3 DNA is TGTGCCAGCAGCTTGCGGTGGGGAGAGACCCAGTACTTC. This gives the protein CASSLRWGETQYF.

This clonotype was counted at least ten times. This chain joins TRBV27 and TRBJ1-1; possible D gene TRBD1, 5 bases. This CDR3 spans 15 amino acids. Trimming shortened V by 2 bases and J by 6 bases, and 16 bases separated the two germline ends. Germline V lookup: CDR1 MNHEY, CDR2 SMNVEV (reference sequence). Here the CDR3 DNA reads TGTGCCAGCAGTTTAACAGTGGGGGGGATTTCTGAAGCTTTCTTT. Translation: CASSLTVGGISEAFF.

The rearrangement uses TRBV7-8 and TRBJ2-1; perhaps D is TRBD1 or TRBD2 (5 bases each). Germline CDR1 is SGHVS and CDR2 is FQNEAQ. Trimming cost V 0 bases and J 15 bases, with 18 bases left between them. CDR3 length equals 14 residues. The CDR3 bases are TGTGCCAGCAGCTTAGCATCGTCCGGGACCCCGGCGTTCTTC. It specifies CASSLASSGTPAFF.

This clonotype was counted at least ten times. The chain's CDR3 is CASSLGLGTVRHEQYF. The DNA for the CDR3 is TGTGCCAGCAGCTTAGGCCTCGGGACAGTCAGGCACGAGCAGTACTTC. The chain employs TRBV13 and TRBJ2-7; 7 nucleotides line up with TRBD1. With 0 bases clipped from V and 5 bases from J, the junction kept 10 bases outside the gene matches. The germline V gene has CDR1 PRHDT and CDR2 FYEKMQ (reference sequence). The CDR3 runs to 16 residues. Full variable domain (rest looked up from reference TRBV13 and TRBJ2-7): AAGVIQSPRHLIKEKRETATLKCYPIPRHDTVYWYQQGPGQDPQFLISFYEKMQSDKGSIPDRFSAQQFSDYHSELNMSSLELGDSALYFCASSLGLGTVRHEQYFGPGTRLTVT.

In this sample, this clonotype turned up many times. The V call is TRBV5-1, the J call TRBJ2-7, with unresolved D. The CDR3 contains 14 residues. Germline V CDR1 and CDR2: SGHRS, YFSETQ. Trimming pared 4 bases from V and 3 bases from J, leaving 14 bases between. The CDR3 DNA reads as TGCGCCAGCAGCACCGACCCCGCCCGCTACGAGCAGTACTTC. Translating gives CASSTDPARYEQYF.